The entry below describes one T cell receptor beta chain. Germline V gene data show CDR1 as SGHVS and CDR2 as FNYEAQ. The CDR3 spans 16 residues. Trimming took off 4 bases at V and 0 bases at J, with 13 bases between the two ends. Library preparation (for TCRbeta) was performed with unique molecular identifiers. TCRdb passed the PCR reads through MiXCR, listing each CDR3 protein once. The sample records 90,000 to 130,000 distinct CDR3 sequences, 10% to 13% being singletons. This entry is derived from a study of T-cell reconstitution after alpha-beta-depleted transplantation in children. This material consisted of PBMCs from the stem cell graft donor, taken from the stem cell graft. J is TRBJ2-1 and V is TRBV7-6; D gene unclear. The TCR sequence derives from a human donor who donated a stem cell graft to a child with acute lymphoblastic leukemia. The CDR3 DNA reads TGTGCCAGCAGCTACCAGTCTCCTAGCTCCTACAATGAGCAGTTCTTC. This codes for CASSYQSPSSYNEQFF.